The TCR beta chain under discussion was sequenced for a study of blood T cell repertoires in COVID-19. Some clones are missing from TCRdb's copy, which holds only in-frame ones; the method was immunoSEQ multiplex PCR. The sample lists 150,000 to 190,000 clones, around 87% occurring once. Per germline, CDR1 SGHRS and CDR2 YFSETQ. V shed 0 bases and J shed 3 bases, with 7 bases lying between them. The CDR3 has 13 residues. The chain carries TRBV5-1 and TRBJ2-7; possibly TRBD1 for D (5 bases). The sequence came from a woman between 40 and 55 years old with acute or convalescent COVID-19. The material sequenced was peripheral blood. The CDR3 coding sequence is TGCGCCAGCAGCTTGGACAGGAGCTACGAGCAGTACTTC. It specifies CASSLDRSYEQYF. Full variable domain (rest looked up from reference TRBV5-1 and TRBJ2-7): KAGVTQTPRYLIKTRGQQVTLSCSPISGHRSVSWYQQTPGQGLQFLFEYFSETQRNKGNFPGRFSGRQFSNSRSEMNVSTLELGDSALYLCASSLDRSYEQYFGPGTRLTVT.